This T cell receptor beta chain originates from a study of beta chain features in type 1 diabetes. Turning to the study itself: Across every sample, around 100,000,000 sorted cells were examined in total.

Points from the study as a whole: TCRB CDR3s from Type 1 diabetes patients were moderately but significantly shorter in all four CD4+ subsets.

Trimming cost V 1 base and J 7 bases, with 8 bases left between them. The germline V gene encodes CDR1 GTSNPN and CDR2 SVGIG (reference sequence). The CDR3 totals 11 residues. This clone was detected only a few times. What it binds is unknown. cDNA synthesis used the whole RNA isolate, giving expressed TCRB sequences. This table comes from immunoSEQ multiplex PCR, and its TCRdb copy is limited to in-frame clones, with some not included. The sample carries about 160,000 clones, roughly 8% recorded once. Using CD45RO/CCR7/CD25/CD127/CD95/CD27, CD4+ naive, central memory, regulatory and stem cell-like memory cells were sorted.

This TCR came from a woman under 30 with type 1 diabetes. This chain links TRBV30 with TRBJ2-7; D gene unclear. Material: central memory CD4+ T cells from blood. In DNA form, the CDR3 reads TGTGCCTGGAGTGGCAGAGGTGAGCAGTACTTC. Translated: CAWSGRGEQYF.